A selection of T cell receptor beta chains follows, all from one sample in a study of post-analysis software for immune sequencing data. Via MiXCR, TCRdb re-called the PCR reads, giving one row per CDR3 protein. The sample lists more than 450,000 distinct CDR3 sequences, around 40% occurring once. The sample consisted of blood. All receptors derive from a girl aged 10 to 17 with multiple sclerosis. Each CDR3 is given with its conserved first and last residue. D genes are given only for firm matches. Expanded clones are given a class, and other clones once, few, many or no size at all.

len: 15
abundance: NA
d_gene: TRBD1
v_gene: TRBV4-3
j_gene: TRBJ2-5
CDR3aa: CASSHGQGHQETQYF
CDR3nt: TGCGCCAGCAGCCACGGACAGGGCCACCAAGAGACCCAGTACTTC

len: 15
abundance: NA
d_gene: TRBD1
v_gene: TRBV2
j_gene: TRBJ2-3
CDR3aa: CASRGQPVPTDTQYF
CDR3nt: TGTGCCAGCAGGGGACAGCCGGTCCCAACAGATACGCAGTATTTT

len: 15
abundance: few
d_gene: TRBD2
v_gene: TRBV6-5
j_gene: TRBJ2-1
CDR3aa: CASSMGLAEGDEQFF
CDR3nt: TGTGCCAGCAGTATGGGACTAGCGGAGGGCGATGAGCAGTTCTTC

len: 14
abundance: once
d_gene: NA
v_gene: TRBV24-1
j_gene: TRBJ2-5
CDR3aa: CATSDLTGTGAQYF
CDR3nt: TGTGCCACCAGTGATTTGACAGGGACGGGGGCCCAGTACTTC

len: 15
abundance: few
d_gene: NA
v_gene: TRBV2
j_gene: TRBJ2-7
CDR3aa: CASSPRTVFSYEQYF
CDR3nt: TGTGCCAGCAGTCCTAGGACAGTTTTCTCCTACGAGCAGTACTTC

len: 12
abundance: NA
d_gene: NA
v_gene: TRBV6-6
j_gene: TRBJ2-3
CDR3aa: CASSYMGDAQYF
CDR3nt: TGTGCCAGCAGTTACATGGGGGATGCGCAGTATTTT

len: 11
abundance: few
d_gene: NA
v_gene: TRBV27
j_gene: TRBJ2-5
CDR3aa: CASSMGLTLYF
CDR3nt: TGTGCCAGCAGCATGGGCCTAACCCTGTACTTC

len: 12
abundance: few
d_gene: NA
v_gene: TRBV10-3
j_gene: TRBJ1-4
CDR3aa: CAISEDSEKLFF
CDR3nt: TGTGCCATCAGTGAGGACAGTGAAAAACTGTTTTTT

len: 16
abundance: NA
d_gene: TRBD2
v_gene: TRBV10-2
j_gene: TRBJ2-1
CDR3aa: CASSERTSGAYNEQFF
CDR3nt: TGCGCCAGTAGTGAGCGGACTAGCGGGGCCTACAATGAGCAGTTCTTC

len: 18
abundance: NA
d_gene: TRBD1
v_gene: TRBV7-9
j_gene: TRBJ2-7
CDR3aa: CASSLVVGGEGPSYEQYF
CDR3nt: TGTGCCAGCAGCTTAGTGGTAGGGGGCGAAGGTCCCTCCTACGAGCAGTACTTC

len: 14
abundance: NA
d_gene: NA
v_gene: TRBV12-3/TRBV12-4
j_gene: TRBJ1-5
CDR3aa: CASSFSGLNQPQHF
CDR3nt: TGTGCCAGCAGTTTCTCGGGCCTCAATCAGCCCCAGCATTTT

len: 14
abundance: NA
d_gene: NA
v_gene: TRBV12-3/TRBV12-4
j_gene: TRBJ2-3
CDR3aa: CASSRRLGTDTQYF
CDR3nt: TGTGCCAGCAGCCGGCGACTAGGCACAGATACGCAGTATTTT

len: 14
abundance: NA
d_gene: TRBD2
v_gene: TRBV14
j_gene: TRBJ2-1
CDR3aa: CASSLRGGRDEQFF
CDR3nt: TGTGCCAGCAGCCTCCGGGGGGGGCGCGATGAGCAGTTCTTC

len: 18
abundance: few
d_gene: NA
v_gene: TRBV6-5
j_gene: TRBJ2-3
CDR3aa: CASSSRGLAEISTDTQYF
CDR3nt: TGTGCCAGCAGTTCCCGAGGGTTAGCGGAGATTAGCACAGATACGCAGTATTTT

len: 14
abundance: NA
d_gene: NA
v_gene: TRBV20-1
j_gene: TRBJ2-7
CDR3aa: CSATQGLGAYEQYF
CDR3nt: TGCAGTGCCACTCAAGGGTTAGGGGCATACGAGCAGTACTTC

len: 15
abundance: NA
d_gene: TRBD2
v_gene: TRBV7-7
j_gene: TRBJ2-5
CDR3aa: CASSLGYQGGETQYF
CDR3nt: TGTGCTAGCAGCTTAGGGTACCAGGGAGGGGAGACCCAGTACTTC

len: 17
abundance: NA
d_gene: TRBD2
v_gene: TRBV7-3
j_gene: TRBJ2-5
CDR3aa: CASSLNPRTSGGRGQYF
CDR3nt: TGTGCCAGCAGCTTAAATCCCCGGACTAGCGGGGGCCGGGGGCAGTACTTC

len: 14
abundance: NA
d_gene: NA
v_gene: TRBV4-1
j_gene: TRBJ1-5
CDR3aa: CASSADSYYQPQHF
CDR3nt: TGCGCCAGCAGCGCGGACAGCTATTATCAGCCCCAGCATTTT

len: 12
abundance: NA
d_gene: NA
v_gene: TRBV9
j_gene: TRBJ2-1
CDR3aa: CASSVEDNEQFF
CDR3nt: TGTGCCAGCAGCGTAGAGGACAATGAGCAGTTCTTC

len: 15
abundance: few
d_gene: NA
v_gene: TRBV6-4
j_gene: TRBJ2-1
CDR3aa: CASSVGLRSYNEQFF
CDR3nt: TGTGCCAGCAGTGTGGGACTTCGCTCCTACAATGAGCAGTTCTTC

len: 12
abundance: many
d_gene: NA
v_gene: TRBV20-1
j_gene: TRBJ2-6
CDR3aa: CSATPGANVLTF
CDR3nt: TGCAGTGCGACCCCGGGGGCCAACGTCCTGACTTTC

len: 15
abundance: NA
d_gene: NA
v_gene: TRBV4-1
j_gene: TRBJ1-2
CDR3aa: CASSPAPRANYGYTF
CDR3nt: TGCGCCAGCAGCCCTGCGCCGCGGGCTAACTATGGCTACACCTTC

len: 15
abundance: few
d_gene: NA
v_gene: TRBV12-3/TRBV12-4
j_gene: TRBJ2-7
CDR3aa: CASSSRDFPEGEQYF
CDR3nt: TGTGCCAGCAGCTCACGGGATTTTCCGGAGGGGGAGCAGTACTTC

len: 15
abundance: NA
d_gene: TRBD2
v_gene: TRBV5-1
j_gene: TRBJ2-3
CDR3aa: CASSLYSGGDDTQYF
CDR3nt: TGCGCCAGCAGCTTATATAGCGGGGGAGACGATACGCAGTATTTT

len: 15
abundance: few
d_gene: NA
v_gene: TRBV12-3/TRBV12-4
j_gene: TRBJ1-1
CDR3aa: CASTLGGEGSTEAFF
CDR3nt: TGTGCCAGCACCCTGGGTGGCGAGGGGTCCACTGAAGCTTTCTTT

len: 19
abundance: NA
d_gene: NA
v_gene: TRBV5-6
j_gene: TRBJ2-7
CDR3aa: CASSSITAGTAGASYEQYF
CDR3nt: TGTGCCAGCAGCAGCATTACAGCCGGGACAGCGGGTGCCTCTTACGAGCAGTACTTC

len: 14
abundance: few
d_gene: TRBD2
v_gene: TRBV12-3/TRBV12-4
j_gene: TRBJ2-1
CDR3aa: CASSFQGGYNEQFF
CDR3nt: TGTGCCAGCAGTTTCCAGGGAGGGTACAATGAGCAGTTCTTC

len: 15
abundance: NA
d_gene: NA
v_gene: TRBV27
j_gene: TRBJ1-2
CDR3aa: CASSLNDRRTGGYTF
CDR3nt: TGTGCCAGCAGTTTGAACGATAGACGGACGGGTGGCTACACCTTC

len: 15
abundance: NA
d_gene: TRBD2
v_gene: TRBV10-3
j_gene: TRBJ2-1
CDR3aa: CAISPGGGAYNEQFF
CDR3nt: TGTGCCATCTCCCCTGGTGGGGGGGCCTACAATGAGCAGTTCTTC

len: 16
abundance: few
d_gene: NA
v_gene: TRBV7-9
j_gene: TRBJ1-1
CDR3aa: CASRLQGRRQNTEAFF
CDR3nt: TGTGCCAGCAGATTACAGGGTCGGCGGCAAAATACTGAAGCTTTCTTT

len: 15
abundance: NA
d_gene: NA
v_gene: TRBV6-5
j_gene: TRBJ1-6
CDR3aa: CASSYSGQGGSPLHF
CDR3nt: TGTGCCAGCAGTTACTCTGGGCAGGGAGGTTCACCCCTCCACTTT

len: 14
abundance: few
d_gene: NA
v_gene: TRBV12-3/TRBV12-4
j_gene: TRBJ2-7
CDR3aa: CASSGTASSYEQYF
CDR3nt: TGTGCCAGCAGTGGGACGGCTAGTTCCTACGAGCAGTACTTC

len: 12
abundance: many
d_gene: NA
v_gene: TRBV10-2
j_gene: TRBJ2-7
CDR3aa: CASRAGNGEQYF
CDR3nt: TGCGCCAGCAGAGCCGGAAACGGCGAGCAGTACTTC

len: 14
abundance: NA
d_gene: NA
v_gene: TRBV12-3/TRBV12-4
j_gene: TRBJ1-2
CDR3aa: CASISDLANYGYTF
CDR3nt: TGTGCCAGCATCTCGGACCTCGCCAACTATGGCTACACCTTC

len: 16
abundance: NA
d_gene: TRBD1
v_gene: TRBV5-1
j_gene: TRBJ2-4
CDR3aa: CASSSWTGALKNIQYF
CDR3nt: TGCGCCAGCAGCAGTTGGACAGGGGCACTCAAAAACATTCAGTACTTC

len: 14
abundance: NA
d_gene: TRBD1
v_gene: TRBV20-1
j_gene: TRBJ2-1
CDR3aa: CSARVPGQGNEQFF
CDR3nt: TGCAGTGCTAGAGTCCCGGGACAGGGGAATGAGCAGTTCTTC

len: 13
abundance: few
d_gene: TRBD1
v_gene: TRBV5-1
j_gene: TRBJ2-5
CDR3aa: CASSKGQGETQYF
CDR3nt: TGCGCCAGCAGCAAGGGACAGGGGGAGACCCAGTACTTC

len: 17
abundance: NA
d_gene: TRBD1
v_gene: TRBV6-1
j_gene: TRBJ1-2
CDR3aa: CASRSTISSGQNYGYTF
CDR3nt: TGTGCCAGCCGGTCTACCATTAGCTCGGGACAGAACTATGGCTACACCTTC

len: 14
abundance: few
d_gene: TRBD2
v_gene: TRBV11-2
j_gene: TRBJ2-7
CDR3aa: CASSLGGTPYEQYF
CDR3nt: TGTGCCAGCAGCTTGGGAGGGACCCCCTACGAGCAGTACTTC

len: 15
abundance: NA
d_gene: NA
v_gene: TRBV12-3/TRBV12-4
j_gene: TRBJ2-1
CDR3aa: CASSPPAPHGEGQFF
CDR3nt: TGTGCCAGCAGTCCCCCTGCGCCGCACGGTGAAGGGCAGTTCTTC

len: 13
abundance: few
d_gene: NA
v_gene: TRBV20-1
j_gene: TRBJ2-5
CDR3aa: CSAPLGGQETQYF
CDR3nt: TGCAGTGCGCCCCTGGGGGGCCAAGAGACCCAGTACTTC

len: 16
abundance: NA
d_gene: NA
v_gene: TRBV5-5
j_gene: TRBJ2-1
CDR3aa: CASSLSLGSSYNEQFF
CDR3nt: TGTGCCAGCAGCTTGTCCCTGGGCTCCTCCTACAATGAGCAGTTCTTC

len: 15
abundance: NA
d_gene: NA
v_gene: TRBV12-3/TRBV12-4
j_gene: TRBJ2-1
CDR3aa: CASSPWRGAVNEQFF
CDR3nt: TGTGCCAGCAGTCCTTGGAGGGGGGCCGTCAATGAACAGTTCTTC

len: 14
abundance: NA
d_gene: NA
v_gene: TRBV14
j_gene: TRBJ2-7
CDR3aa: CASSLYRDSYEQYF
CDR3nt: TGTGCCAGCAGCCTTTACAGGGACTCCTACGAGCAGTACTTC

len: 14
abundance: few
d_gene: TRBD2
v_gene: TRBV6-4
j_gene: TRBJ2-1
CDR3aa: CASSEAGDYNEQFF
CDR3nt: TGTGCCAGCAGTGAAGCGGGAGACTACAATGAGCAGTTCTTC

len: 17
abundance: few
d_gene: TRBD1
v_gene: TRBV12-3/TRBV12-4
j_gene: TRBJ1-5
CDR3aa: CASRGTTGGKERQPQHF
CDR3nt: TGTGCCAGCAGGGGAACGACAGGGGGCAAAGAGCGTCAGCCCCAGCATTTT